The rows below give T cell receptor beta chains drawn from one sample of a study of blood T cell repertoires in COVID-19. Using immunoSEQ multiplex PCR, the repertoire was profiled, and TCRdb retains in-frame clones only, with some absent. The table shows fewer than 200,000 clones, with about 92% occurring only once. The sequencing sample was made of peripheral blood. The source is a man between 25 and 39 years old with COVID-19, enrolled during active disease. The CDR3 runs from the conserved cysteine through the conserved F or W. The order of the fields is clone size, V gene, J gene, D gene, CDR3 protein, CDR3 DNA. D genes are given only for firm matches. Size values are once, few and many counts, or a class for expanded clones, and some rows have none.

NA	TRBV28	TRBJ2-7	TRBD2	CASSLGLADPYEQYF	TGTGCCAGCAGTTTAGGGCTAGCGGACCCCTACGAGCAGTACTTC
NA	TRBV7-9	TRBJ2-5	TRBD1	CASSSRDRVKQETQYF	TGTGCCAGCAGCTCCCGGGACAGGGTCAAGCAAGAGACCCAGTACTTC
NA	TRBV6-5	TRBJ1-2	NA	CATRDTGHYGYTF	TGTGCCACCCGGGACACCGGGCACTATGGCTACACCTTC
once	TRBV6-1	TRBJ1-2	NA	CASSEVRERGGYTF	TGTGCCAGCAGTGAAGTAAGGGAACGGGGAGGCTACACCTTC
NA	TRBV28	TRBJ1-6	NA	CASSYPFAQGNSPLHF	TGTGCCAGCAGTTACCCGTTCGCGCAGGGGAATTCACCCCTCCACTTT
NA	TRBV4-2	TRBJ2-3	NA	CASSPGGPLSTDTQYF	TGTGCCAGCAGCCCCGGTGGGCCGCTAAGCACAGATACGCAGTATTTT
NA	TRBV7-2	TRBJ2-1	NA	CASSFKGNAAYNEQFF	TGTGCCAGCAGCTTCAAGGGGAATGCCGCCTACAATGAGCAGTTCTTC
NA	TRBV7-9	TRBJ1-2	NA	CASSRGLGYTF	TGTGCCAGCAGCCGAGGGCTTGGCTACACCTTC
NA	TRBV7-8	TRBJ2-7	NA	CASSLASSRQYEQYF	TGTGCCAGCAGCTTAGCGAGCTCTAGACAGTACGAGCAGTACTTC
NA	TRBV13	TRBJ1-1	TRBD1	CASSRGDRGQGAFF	TGTGCCAGCAGTCGAGGGGACAGGGGGCAGGGGGCTTTCTTT
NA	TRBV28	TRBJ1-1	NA	CASSLYREPTEAFF	TGTGCCAGCAGTTTGTACAGGGAGCCCACTGAAGCTTTCTTT
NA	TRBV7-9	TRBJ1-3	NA	CASSLEQIGNTIYF	TGTGCCAGCAGCTTAGAACAGATTGGAAACACCATATATTTT
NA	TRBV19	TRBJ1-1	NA	CASSWGRLNTEAFF	TGTGCCAGTAGTTGGGGCAGACTTAACACTGAAGCTTTCTTT
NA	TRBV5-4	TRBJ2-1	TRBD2	CASSSHQAGRHNEQFF	TGTGCCAGCAGCTCCCACCAAGCGGGGCGGCATAATGAGCAGTTCTTC
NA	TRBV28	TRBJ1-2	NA	CASSLYGSGYTF	TGTGCCAGCAGTTTATACGGGAGTGGCTACACCTTC
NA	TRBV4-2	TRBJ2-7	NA	CASSQGTASLSYEQYF	TGTGCCAGCAGCCAAGGTACGGCTAGCTTGTCCTACGAGCAGTACTTC
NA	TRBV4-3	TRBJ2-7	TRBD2	CASSEDGTSGSYEQYF	TGCGCCAGCAGCGAAGACGGGACTAGCGGCTCCTACGAGCAGTACTTC
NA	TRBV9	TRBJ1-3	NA	CASSARGLYNTIYF	TGTGCCAGCAGCGCTCGAGGGCTTTACAACACCATATATTTT
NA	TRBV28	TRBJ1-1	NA	CASSTQGFTEAFF	TGTGCCAGCAGCACACAGGGTTTCACTGAAGCTTTCTTT
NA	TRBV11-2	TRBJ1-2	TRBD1	CASSVGTGGSYGYTF	TGTGCCAGCAGCGTCGGGACAGGGGGTTCCTATGGCTACACCTTC
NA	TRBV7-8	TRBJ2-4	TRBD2	CASSLSSRGVNYLAKNIQYF	TGTGCCAGCAGCTTATCATCACGGGGGGTCAACTACCTAGCCAAAAACATTCAGTACTTC
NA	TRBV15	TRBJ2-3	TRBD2	CATSRDSGGVTDTQYF	TGTGCCACCAGCAGAGATTCGGGGGGGGTCACAGATACGCAGTATTTT
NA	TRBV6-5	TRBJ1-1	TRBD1	CASTATQGRAFF	TGTGCCAGCACCGCAACACAGGGGAGAGCTTTCTTT
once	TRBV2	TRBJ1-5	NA	CASSSFGRGQLAQHF	TGTGCCAGCAGTTCTTTTGGGCGGGGGCAGCTGGCCCAGCATTTT
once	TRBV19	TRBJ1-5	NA	CASSIRGGNQPQHF	TGTGCCAGTAGTATTAGGGGGGGTAATCAGCCCCAGCATTTT
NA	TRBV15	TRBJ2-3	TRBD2	CATSSDAGGRTDTQYF	TGTGCCACCAGCAGTGACGCGGGGGGCCGCACAGATACGCAGTATTTT
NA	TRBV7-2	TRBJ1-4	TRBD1	CASSRRGVTNEKLFF	TGTGCCAGCAGCCGCAGGGGGGTAACTAATGAAAAACTGTTTTTT
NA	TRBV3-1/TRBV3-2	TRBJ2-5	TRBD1	CASSQDYRGETQYF	TGTGCCAGCAGCCAAGATTACAGGGGAGAGACCCAGTACTTC
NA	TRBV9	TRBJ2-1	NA	CASSVEELAVSYNEQFF	TGTGCCAGCAGCGTAGAAGAACTAGCCGTTTCCTACAATGAGCAGTTCTTC
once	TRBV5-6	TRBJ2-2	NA	CASSLGQVTNTGELFF	TGTGCCAGCAGCTTGGGTCAGGTGACGAACACCGGGGAGCTGTTTTTT
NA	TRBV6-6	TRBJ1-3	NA	CASSDRNSGNTIYF	TGTGCCAGCTCTGACAGGAACTCTGGAAACACCATATATTTT
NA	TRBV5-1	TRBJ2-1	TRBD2	CASSAGLADYNEQFF	TGCGCCAGCAGCGCGGGGCTAGCGGACTACAATGAGCAGTTCTTC
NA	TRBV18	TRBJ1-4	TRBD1	CASSSIHYGTGGSEKLFF	TGTGCCAGCTCATCAATACATTACGGGACAGGGGGCAGTGAAAAACTGTTTTTT
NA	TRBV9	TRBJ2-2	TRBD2	CASSVRLAGGAGELFF	TGTGCCAGCAGCGTTCGACTAGCGGGAGGTGCCGGGGAGCTGTTTTTT
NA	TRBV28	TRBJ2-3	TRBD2	CASRASGSTDTQYF	TGTGCCAGCAGGGCTAGCGGTAGCACAGATACGCAGTATTTT
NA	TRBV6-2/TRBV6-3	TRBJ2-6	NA	CASSYSSSGANVLTF	TGTGCCAGCAGTTACTCGAGCTCTGGGGCCAACGTCCTGACTTTC
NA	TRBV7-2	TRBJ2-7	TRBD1	CASSLGTGREQYF	TGTGCCAGCAGCTTAGGGACAGGGCGTGAGCAGTACTTC
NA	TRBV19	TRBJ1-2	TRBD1	CASSALQGAVNYGYTF	TGTGCCAGTAGTGCCTTACAGGGGGCTGTGAACTATGGCTACACCTTC
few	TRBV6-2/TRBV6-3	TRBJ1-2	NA	CASSLLSAYGYTF	TGTGCCAGCAGCCTCCTTAGTGCCTATGGCTACACCTTC
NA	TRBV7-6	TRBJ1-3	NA	CASSLGGLWGNTIYF	TGTGCCAGCAGCTTAGGGGGGCTTTGGGGAAACACCATATATTTT
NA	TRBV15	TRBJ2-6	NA	CATSRDLVRGISGANVLTF	TGTGCCACCAGCAGAGATTTGGTCAGAGGGATCTCTGGGGCCAACGTCCTGACTTTC
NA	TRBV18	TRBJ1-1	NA	CASSPLLGGMNTEAFF	TGTGCCAGCTCACCCCTCTTAGGGGGAATGAACACTGAAGCTTTCTTT
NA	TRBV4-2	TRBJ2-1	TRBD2	CASSQGTSGMVEQFF	TGTGCCAGCAGCCAAGGGACTAGCGGGATGGTTGAGCAGTTCTTC
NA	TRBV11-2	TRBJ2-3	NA	CASRYSTDTQYF	TGTGCCAGCAGGTATAGCACAGATACGCAGTATTTT